This TCR beta chain originates from a study of blood T cell repertoires in COVID-19. In the study overall: Spain, Italy and the United States supplied samples that represented acute and convalescent COVID-19. Sample material is recorded as cDNA or gDNA derived from T cells, B-cell-depleted T cells, or PBMCs.

In the source study's methods: Reference gene primer amplification gave estimated nucleated cell counts. The protocol was immunoSEQ multiplex PCR, while the TCRdb copy is restricted to in-frame clones and leaves out a portion. V, J and clone size derive from that table, while D and trimming were established from the DNA sequence. There are around 65,000 clones in the sample; 82% occur only once, and about 15% lies in the top ten. This CDR3 region has 12 residues. CDR1 is GTSNPN, CDR2 SVGIG, per germline (reference sequence). The V and J ends lost 3 bases and 4 bases respectively, with 7 bases between them.

The chain recombines TRBV30 with TRBJ1-5; D uncertain. Material: peripheral blood. The clonotype comes from an elderly man with active COVID-19. CDR3 region: CAWRQVNQPQHF. As DNA, the CDR3 is TGTGCCTGGAGGCAGGTTAATCAGCCCCAGCATTTT.